This is a list of T cell receptor beta chains from one sample in a study of PD-1 blockade in classical Hodgkin lymphoma. TCRdb's table, derived via immunoSEQ multiplex PCR, lists solely in-frame clones and lacks some. The sample lists 43,000 or so clones, about nine tenths seen once, with 8% to 10% in the top ten. Sequencing used peripheral blood mononuclear cells (PBMCs), obtained at baseline. These receptors came from a human donor with classical Hodgkin lymphoma. Both conserved end residues are part of each CDR3. Fields, in order: CDR3 DNA, CDR3 protein, J gene, clone size, D gene, V gene. D genes are given only for firm matches. The size entry is marked missing in some rows and otherwise reads once, few, many or a size class.

DNA: TGTGCCAGCAGTTTAAGGACGGGGAACACTGAAGCTTTCTTT
CDR3: CASSLRTGNTEAFF
J: TRBJ1-1
size: -
D: -
V: TRBV28

DNA: TGCGCCAGCAGCCAAGCGTATGAGCAGTTCTTC
CDR3: CASSQAYEQFF
J: TRBJ2-1
size: -
D: -
V: TRBV4-1

DNA: TGCGCCAGCCGAAACACCGGGGAGCTGTTTTTT
CDR3: CASRNTGELFF
J: TRBJ2-2
size: -
D: -
V: TRBV5-1

DNA: TGCGCCAGCAGTGAATTCGGCGGGATCCACTACGAGCAGTACTTC
CDR3: CASSEFGGIHYEQYF
J: TRBJ2-7
size: -
D: -
V: TRBV10-1

DNA: TGTGCCAGCAGCTCCGGGCCGGGGTATACGCAGTATTTT
CDR3: CASSSGPGYTQYF
J: TRBJ2-3
size: -
D: -
V: TRBV5-6

DNA: TGCGCCAGCAGCCAAGATTTGGGAGGGCGCAGGAATCAGCCCCAGCATTTT
CDR3: CASSQDLGGRRNQPQHF
J: TRBJ1-5
size: -
D: -
V: TRBV4-3

DNA: TGTGCCAGTCATGACGTCCGGACGGGTAACTATGGCTACACCTTC
CDR3: CASHDVRTGNYGYTF
J: TRBJ1-2
size: -
D: -
V: TRBV19

DNA: TGTGCCACCAGGGCAGGGAAAGTCCCCTACGAGCAGTACTTC
CDR3: CATRAGKVPYEQYF
J: TRBJ2-7
size: -
D: -
V: TRBV27

DNA: TGTGCCAGCAGTGAAAGCGGCCTAGCGGGGAGTATAAGGATATTT
CDR3: CASSESGLAGSIRIF
J: TRBJ2-3
size: -
D: TRBD2
V: TRBV6-1

DNA: TGTGCCATCACCCCGGCCCCAGGGGCGGTCACTGAAGCTTTCTTT
CDR3: CAITPAPGAVTEAFF
J: TRBJ1-1
size: -
D: -
V: TRBV10-3

DNA: TGTGCCAGCTCTCAGGACAGGGGTGGCTATGGCTACACCTTC
CDR3: CASSQDRGGYGYTF
J: TRBJ1-2
size: once
D: TRBD1
V: TRBV18

DNA: TGTGCCAGCAGAGCTAACTACGAGCAGTACTTC
CDR3: CASRANYEQYF
J: TRBJ2-7
size: -
D: -
V: TRBV2

DNA: TGTGCCAGCAGCTTAGAGGGTAATGAGCAGTTCTTC
CDR3: CASSLEGNEQFF
J: TRBJ2-1
size: -
D: -
V: TRBV13

DNA: TGTGCCAGTAGGAGGGACGGGGAGTGGACCCAGTACTTC
CDR3: CASRRDGEWTQYF
J: TRBJ2-5
size: -
D: -
V: TRBV19